Shown below are 24 T cell receptor beta chains from a single sample sequenced in a study of blood T cell repertoires in COVID-19. Data came from immunoSEQ multiplex PCR; TCRdb stores just in-frame clones and leaves some out. The sample consists of about 230,000 clones, roughly 81% of them appearing once. Input material: peripheral blood. These receptors came from a man between 35 and 55 years old with acute or convalescent COVID-19.

The chain recombines TRBV7-9 with TRBJ1-6; D is perhaps TRBD1 (5 bases). Trimming shortened V by 4 bases and J by 5 bases, and 9 bases separated the two germline ends. The CDR3 loop spans 14 amino acids. In germline, CDR1 is SEHNR, CDR2 FQNEAQ (reference sequence). The CDR3 sequence is CASSSLTDNSPLHF. Written as DNA, the CDR3 is TGTGCCAGCAGCTCCTTGACAGATAATTCACCCCTCCACTTT.

CDR3 nucleotides: TGTGCCAGCAGCTCCCCCGTGAGATTATTATCCACTGAAGCTTTCTTT. Translated, it gives CASSSPVRLLSTEAFF. The chain links TRBV5-6 to TRBJ1-1, with D uncertain. There are 16 residues in the CDR3. CDR1 SGHDT and CDR2 YYEEEE come from the germline V gene. V was cut by 3 bases and J by 4 bases, with 19 bases left in between.

V usage is TRBV18 and J usage is TRBJ1-1; 7 bases match TRBD1. This CDR3 region has 14 residues. V shed 6 bases and J 1 base; nucleotides not matched to a gene: 5. Germline values: CDR1 KGHSH, CDR2 LQKENI. CDR3: CASSREGANTEAFF. CDR3 in DNA: TGTGCCAGCTCCCGGGAGGGGGCGAACACTGAAGCTTTCTTT.

The chain links TRBV19 to TRBJ2-2; D perhaps matches TRBD1 (5 bases). V lost 5 bases and J 7 bases, leaving 11 bases between the germline ends. Germline CDR1 LNHDA, CDR2 SQIVND (reference sequence). This CDR3 comprises 13 residues. CDR3 loop: CASSPRVGGELFF. CDR3 sequence (DNA): TGTGCCAGTAGTCCCAGGGTTGGCGGGGAGCTGTTTTTT.

The chain uses TRBV5-1 and TRBJ2-2; perhaps TRBD2 as D (5 bases). CDR3 length equals 15 residues. The V gene lost 4 bases and the J gene lost 4 bases, with 14 bases spanning the gap. From germline, CDR1 is SGHRS and CDR2 YFSETQ. The CDR3 region has the DNA TGCGCCAGCAGCACGGGCACCCGGGGCACCGGGGAGCTGTTTTTT. Translating it yields CASSTGTRGTGELFF.

The chain employs TRBV7-9 and TRBJ2-7; 12 bases are a match to TRBD1. Germline lookup yields CDR1 SEHNR and CDR2 FQNEAQ (reference sequence). With 4 bases clipped from V and 2 bases from J, the junction kept 3 bases outside the gene matches. This CDR3 contains 15 residues. Written as DNA, the CDR3 is TGTGCCAGCAGCTCCGGGACAGGGGGCCCCTACGAGCAGTACTTC. Encoded protein: CASSSGTGGPYEQYF. Full variable domain (rest looked up from reference TRBV7-9 and TRBJ2-7): DTGVSQNPRHKITKRGQNVTFRCDPISEHNRLYWYRQTLGQGPEFLTYFQNEAQLEKSRLLSDRFSAERPKGSFSTLEIQRTEQGDSAMYLCASSSGTGGPYEQYFGPGTRLTVT.

This clone was recorded only once. V and J are TRBV9 and TRBJ1-5; D is ambiguous. The CDR3 is 14 amino acids. Germline CDR1 reads SGDLS; CDR2 reads YYNGEE. Trimming took off 0 bases at V and 3 bases at J, with 7 bases between the two ends. The CDR3 nucleotides are TGTGCCAGCAGCGTAGGTTCCTTCAATCAGCCCCAGCATTTT. It is translated as CASSVGSFNQPQHF.

V usage is TRBV9 and J usage is TRBJ1-1; 7 positions match TRBD1. Germline V gives CDR1 SGDLS, CDR2 YYNGEE. The trim removed 3 bases at V and 7 bases at J, leaving 12 bases unmatched. The CDR3 spans 15 residues. This CDR3 is CASSAPQTGWDEAFF. CDR3 sequence (DNA): TGTGCCAGCAGCGCCCCACAGACAGGGTGGGATGAAGCTTTCTTT.

J is TRBJ2-7 and V is TRBV9; possible D gene TRBD1, 5 bases. The V and J ends lost 0 bases and 3 bases respectively, with 13 bases between them. The CDR3 has 15 residues. Germline CDR1 reads SGDLS; CDR2 reads YYNGEE. CDR3 amino acids: CASSVATDSYYEQYF. The CDR3 coding sequence is TGTGCCAGCAGCGTAGCGACAGACTCATACTACGAGCAGTACTTC.

The V gene is TRBV4-1, the J gene TRBJ2-5, with TRBD2 matching over 9 bases. Trimming removed 0 bases from V and 6 bases from J; junction bases left unmatched: 11. Per germline, CDR1 MGHRA and CDR2 YSYEKL. This CDR3 contains 17 residues. The DNA of the CDR3 is TGCGCCAGCAGCCAAGATGGAGGCGGGGGGGCCCAGAAGACCCAGTACTTC. Its translation: CASSQDGGGGAQKTQYF.

V gene TRBV7-8 combines with J gene TRBJ2-1; 7 bases agree with TRBD2. V shed 1 base and J 3 bases; nucleotides not matched to a gene: 3. Germline assignment: CDR1 SGHVS and CDR2 FQNEAQ. The length of the CDR3 is 15 residues. CDR3 DNA: TGTGCCAGCAGCTTAGATCGGGGGGACTACAATGAGCAGTTCTTC. Its translation is CASSLDRGDYNEQFF.

A few counts support this clone. The genes are TRBV6-5 and TRBJ2-7; TRBD1 aligns across 10 bases. The CDR3 covers 16 residues. Trimming cost V 0 bases and J 1 base; bases outside gene matches: 3. CDR1 is MNHEY and CDR2 is SVGAGI in the germline V gene. The CDR3 region has the DNA TGTGCCAGCAGTTACTCGGGGACAGGGGTTTCCTACGAGCAGTACTTC. This encodes CASSYSGTGVSYEQYF.

This clone has only a few counts. This chain uses TRBV3-1 (or the pseudogene TRBV3-2) with TRBJ1-2, with D possibly being TRBD1 (5 bases). The CDR3 sequence is 13 residues long. V lost 4 bases and J 7 bases, leaving 13 bases between the germline ends. The germline gives CDR1 LGHDT, CDR2 YNNKEL (reference sequence). Written as DNA, the CDR3 is TGTGCCAGCAGCCCGCGGGGGGGAGGTGGCTACACCTTC. It is translated as CASSPRGGGGYTF.

The chain uses TRBV2 and TRBJ1-6; a possible D gene is TRBD1 (5 bases). Germline values: CDR1 SNHLY, CDR2 FYNNEI. CDR3 length: 15 amino acids. V shed 6 bases and J shed 7 bases, with 16 bases lying between them. CDR3 residues: CASSDSTILNSPLHF. CDR3 coding DNA: TGTGCCAGCAGCGACAGTACAATACTCAATTCACCCCTCCACTTT. Together with reference TRBV2 and TRBJ1-6, the CDR3 gives the full variable domain: EPEVTQTPSHQVTQMGQEVILRCVPISNHLYFYWYRQILGQKVEFLVSFYNNEISEKSEIFDDQFSVERPDGSNFTLKIRSTKLEDSAMYFCASSDSTILNSPLHFGNGTRLTVT.

The rearrangement uses TRBV28 and TRBJ2-2; the match to TRBD1 covers 9 bases. CDR3 length equals 17 residues. Germline V gene sequence: CDR1 MDHEN, CDR2 SYDVKM. V lost 3 bases to trimming and J lost 3 bases; unmatched junction nucleotides: 8. The CDR3 sequence: CASSLERRQGDTGELFF. The CDR3, as DNA: TGTGCCAGCAGTTTGGAAAGGCGACAGGGGGACACCGGGGAGCTGTTTTTT.

As DNA, the CDR3 is TGCAGCGTTGAAGAACCTATCGGTTGGGGCTACACCTTC. Amino acids: CSVEEPIGWGYTF. The chain combines TRBV29-1 with TRBJ1-2; D not resolved. This CDR3 comprises 13 residues. CDR1 and CDR2 from the germline V gene are SQVTM and ANQGSEA. V was pared by 0 bases and J by 8 bases, with 13 bases between.

J is TRBJ2-7 and V is TRBV5-5; D uncertain. Trimming shortened V by 0 bases and J by 3 bases, and 7 bases separated the two germline ends. CDR3 size: 13 residues. CDR1 is SGHKS, CDR2 YYEKEE, per germline (reference sequence). The CDR3 sequence is CASSLVPGYEQYF. In DNA, the CDR3 is TGTGCCAGCAGCTTGGTCCCCGGCTACGAGCAGTACTTC.

V is TRBV10-3 and J is TRBJ2-5; the match to TRBD2 covers 10 bases. The CDR3 has 16 residues. Germline values: CDR1 ENHRY, CDR2 SYGVKD. The trim removed 3 bases at V and 7 bases at J, leaving 11 bases unmatched. The DNA for the CDR3 is TGTGCCATCAGTGAATCCCCAGCGGGGGGGCAGGTGACCCAGTACTTC. Protein product: CAISESPAGGQVTQYF.

The chain joins TRBV27 to TRBJ1-6; D possibly corresponds to TRBD1 (5 bases). V shed 3 bases and J shed 0 bases, with 9 bases lying between them. This CDR3 has 16 residues. CDR1 and CDR2 from the germline V gene are MNHEY and SMNVEV (reference sequence). CDR3 nucleotide sequence: TGTGCCAGCAGTTTTCGGGGGAGCTCCTATAATTCACCCCTCCACTTT. It codes for CASSFRGSSYNSPLHF.

V gene TRBV29-1 combines with J gene TRBJ1-1; the match to TRBD1 covers 7 bases. J was trimmed by 5 bases and V by 5 bases; bases with no gene match: 11. The CDR3 contains 14 residues. The germline V gene encodes CDR1 SQVTM and CDR2 ANQGSEA. CDR3 sequence (DNA): TGCAGCGTTTCGGGACAGCGGGTAATTACTGAAGCTTTCTTT. Encoded protein: CSVSGQRVITEAFF. The full variable domain, rest sourced from reference TRBV29-1 and TRBJ1-1, is SAVISQKPSRDICQRGTSLTIQCQVDSQVTMMFWYRQQPGQSLTLIATANQGSEATYESGFVIDKFPISRPNLTFSTLTVSNMSPEDSSIYLCSVSGQRVITEAFFGQGTRLTVV.

The chain recombines TRBV19 with TRBJ2-2, with D possibly matching TRBD1 (6 bases). V dropped 5 bases and J dropped 8 bases, with 18 bases sitting between them. The CDR3 has 15 amino acids. Germline V lookup: CDR1 LNHDA, CDR2 SQIVND (reference sequence). The CDR3 DNA follows: TGTGCCAGTAGTGTTGTCTCAGGGGTCTCGGGGGAGCTGTTTTTT. This gives the protein CASSVVSGVSGELFF. The full variable domain, its missing parts supplied by reference TRBV19 and TRBJ2-2, is DGGITQSPKYLFRKEGQNVTLSCEQNLNHDAMYWYRQDPGQGLRLIYYSQIVNDFQKGDIAEGYSVSREKKESFPLTVTSAQKNPTAFYLCASSVVSGVSGELFFGEGSRLTVL.

This clone was counted a single time. DNA of the CDR3: TGCGCCAGCAGGTGGGACAGAAATAACTATGGCTACACCTTC. Protein sequence: CASRWDRNNYGYTF. The rearrangement links TRBV5-1 to TRBJ1-2; 7 nucleotides line up with TRBD1. Germline loops: CDR1 SGHRS, CDR2 YFSETQ. There are 14 residues in the CDR3. V trimming: 5 bases; J trimming: 1 base; junction bases outside the gene matches: 5.

This sequence joins TRBV21-1 and TRBJ1-1; the table's TRBD1 call for D was not verified on the DNA. TRBV21-1 is termed a pseudogene. CDR3 size: 12 residues. The DNA of the CDR3 is TGTGCCAGCTCCGACAGGAAAGAGGAAGCTTTCTTT. Its protein is CASSDRKEEAFF.

The J gene is TRBJ2-2, the V gene TRBV14; 11 bases match TRBD2. The germline V gene has CDR1 SGHDN and CDR2 FVKESK. This CDR3 is built from 16 residues. After removal of 5 bases from V and 3 bases from J, the junction contained 5 bases not matched to a gene. In DNA form, the CDR3 reads TGTGCCAGCAGCTCTAGCGGGGGGTCCCACACCGGGGAGCTGTTTTTT. This codes for CASSSSGGSHTGELFF.